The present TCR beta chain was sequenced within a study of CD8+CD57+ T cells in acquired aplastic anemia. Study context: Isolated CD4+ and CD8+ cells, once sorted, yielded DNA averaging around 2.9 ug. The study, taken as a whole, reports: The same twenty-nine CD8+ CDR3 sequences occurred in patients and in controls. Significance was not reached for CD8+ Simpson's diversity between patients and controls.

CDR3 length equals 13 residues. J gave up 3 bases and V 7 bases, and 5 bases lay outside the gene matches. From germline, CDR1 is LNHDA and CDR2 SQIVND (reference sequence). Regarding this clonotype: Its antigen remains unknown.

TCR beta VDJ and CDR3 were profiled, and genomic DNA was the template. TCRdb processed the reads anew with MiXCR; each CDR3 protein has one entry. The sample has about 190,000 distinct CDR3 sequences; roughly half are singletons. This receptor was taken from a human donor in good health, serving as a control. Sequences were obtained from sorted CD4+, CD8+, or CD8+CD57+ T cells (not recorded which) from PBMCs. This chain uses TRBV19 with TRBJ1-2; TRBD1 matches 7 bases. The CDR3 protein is CASKATGYYGYTF. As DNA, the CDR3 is TGTGCCAGTAAGGCGACAGGGTACTATGGCTACACCTTC.